These 10 T cell receptor beta chains came from one sample sequenced in a study of T cell responses to AZD1222 COVID-19 vaccine. Here immunoSEQ multiplex PCR was the method, and the copy in TCRdb shows in-frame clones only, minus some. The profile shows roughly 120,000 clones, over 90% of them singletons. The sequencing used peripheral blood, collected on day 0 of AZD1222 vaccination. These receptors all come from an adult in good health.

The rearrangement joins TRBV10-3 to TRBJ1-1; the D is unclear. V lost 8 bases to trimming and J lost 1 base, with 11 bases between them. This CDR3 region has 13 residues. Germline values: CDR1 ENHRY, CDR2 SYGVKD. CDR3 in amino acids: CAILGDPNTEAFF. CDR3 nucleotide sequence: TGTGCCATCCTCGGTGACCCGAACACTGAAGCTTTCTTT.

CDR3 bases: TGTGCCAGCAGCTTGGTAGGTGGGGGTGAGCAGTTCTTC. It codes for CASSLVGGGEQFF. The V and J genes are TRBV5-4 and TRBJ2-1; D assignment may be TRBD1 or TRBD2 (5 bases each). Germline V CDR1 and CDR2: SGHNT, YYREEE (reference sequence). CDR3 length: 13 residues. The germline V and J ends were trimmed by 0 bases and 9 bases, with 10 bases remaining between them.

The chain combines TRBV4-1 with TRBJ2-1, with 10 bases identical to TRBD2. This CDR3 is built from 15 residues. The J segment lost 10 bases and the V segment lost 2 bases, leaving 8 bases of the junction unmatched. CDR1 is MGHRA, CDR2 YSYEKL, per germline. CDR3 loop: CASSQSKSGRVEQFF. The CDR3 nucleotides are TGCGCCAGCAGCCAAAGTAAGAGCGGGAGGGTAGAGCAGTTCTTC.

The genes are TRBV19 and TRBJ2-3; 10 nucleotides line up with TRBD2. The CDR3 is 15 residues long. In germline, CDR1 is LNHDA, CDR2 SQIVND (reference sequence). V trimming: 5 bases; J trimming: 4 bases; junction bases outside the gene matches: 6. The CDR3: CASSPGTSDADTQYF. The CDR3 DNA is TGTGCCAGTAGTCCCGGGACTAGCGACGCAGATACGCAGTATTTT.

V and J are TRBV27 and TRBJ2-3; no reliable D call. The germline CDR1 and CDR2 sequences are MNHEY and SMNVEV (reference sequence). The CDR3 is 14 amino acids. Deletions cut 5 bases from V and 2 bases from J, with 11 bases between. CDR3: CASSKTRITDTQYF. The CDR3 nucleotides read TGTGCCAGCAGTAAGACACGGATCACAGATACGCAGTATTTT.

This clone was counted between two and nine times. The V gene is TRBV29-1, the J gene TRBJ1-2; the D gene is possibly TRBD1 (5 bases). Trimming left V 6 bases short and J 4 bases short, with 15 bases between. The CDR3 consists of 13 residues. The germline gives CDR1 SQVTM, CDR2 ANQGSEA. The DNA of the CDR3 is TGCAGCGTGAGGGGCGTTGTGGGCTATGGCTACACCTTC. It is translated as CSVRGVVGYGYTF.

The chain employs TRBV7-2 and TRBJ1-2; possible D gene TRBD1, 5 bases. The CDR3 totals 14 residues. The V and J ends lost 1 base and 8 bases respectively, with 14 bases between them. CDR1 SGHTA and CDR2 FQGNSA come from the germline V gene. CDR3 coding DNA: TGTGCCAGCAGCTTAGAGGGGTATGGGGAGGGCTACACCTTC. It translates to CASSLEGYGEGYTF.

The J gene is TRBJ1-2, the V gene TRBV18; 8 bases fit TRBD1. Germline CDR1 and CDR2: KGHSH and LQKENI. V lost 1 base and J lost 4; bases outside the gene matches: 8. This CDR3 has 16 amino acids. The CDR3 nucleotides are TGTGCCAGCTCACCACAGGATATCGGACAGGGCTATGGCTACACCTTC. Its translation is CASSPQDIGQGYGYTF.

CDR3 nucleotide sequence: TGTGCCAGCAGCTTGCAGGGGTCCTACGAGCAGTACTTC. Translated, it gives CASSLQGSYEQYF. J is TRBJ2-7 and V is TRBV11-3; the D gene is possibly TRBD1 (6 bases). Germline values: CDR1 SGHNT, CDR2 YENEEA. CDR3 length equals 13 residues. The germline V and J ends were trimmed by 3 bases and 1 base, with 7 bases remaining between them.

V and J are TRBV7-8 and TRBJ2-5; 10 nucleotides line up with TRBD1. Germline V gene lookup returns CDR1 SGHVS and CDR2 FQNEAQ. The J segment lost 5 bases and the V segment lost 2 bases, leaving 8 bases of the junction unmatched. The CDR3 is 16 amino acids. CDR3 region: CASSLFRTGGLETQYF. CDR3 bases: TGTGCCAGCAGCTTATTCAGGACAGGGGGGCTGGAGACCCAGTACTTC.